Listed below are T cell receptor beta chains from one sample, sequenced in a study of T cells in Graves' hyperthyroidism and ophthalmopathy. TCRdb re-analysed the multiplex PCR reads in MiXCR, keeping a single row per CDR3 protein. The sample shows 700,000 or so distinct CDR3 sequences, about 16% of them seen only once. Sequencing was performed on blood. The receptor source for this set is a man between 18 and 35 years old with Graves' hyperthyroidism. CDR3s include the opening cysteine and the closing phenylalanine or tryptophan. Each record gives: V gene, clone size, CDR3 protein. A row's size may be missing; if present it is once, few, many or a size class.

TRBV6-2/TRBV6-3	few	CASRPTGTKETQYF
TRBV7-8	few	CASSQTLRTSGRTGELFF
TRBV12-3/TRBV12-4	many	CASSSWDRAFEQFF
TRBV7-2	-	CASSLGQLAYEQYF
TRBV5-5	few	CASSPGPISGNTIYF
TRBV6-2/TRBV6-3	-	CASSFPSGLADGELFF
TRBV7-9	few	CASSRGTQTYEQYF
TRBV6-1	few	CASRDNPTSSYEQYF
TRBV3-1	-	CASDPSGGGELFF
TRBV3-1	-	CASSQDRDEQYF
TRBV7-9	many	CASSSERNEQFF
TRBV5-1	many	CASSQARNTEAFF
TRBV28	many	CASRPQRVRRDYEQYF
TRBV19	-	CASSERAQTYEQYF
TRBV4-1	few	CASSRSPGTRGSEQFF
TRBV30	-	CAWTPDRGWEQYF
TRBV10-3	few	CAISVAISYEQYF
TRBV28	many	CASSRTGRGNTIYF
TRBV27	many	CASSLLGGSGMDRTDTQYF
TRBV12-3/TRBV12-4	many	CASRPGLAGDTQYF
TRBV5-1	many	CASTVGTSVDEQYF
TRBV10-3	many	CAISEGKKTSGLQETQYF
TRBV7-2	few	CASSLFGGPTLYQPQHF
TRBV12-3/TRBV12-4	many	CASRQQGEGNQPQHF
TRBV7-2	-	CASSLRQGGSYEQYF
TRBV28	many	CASSEKGEKLFF
TRBV12-3/TRBV12-4	many	CASSLGQGAPQHF
TRBV20-1	-	CSAKTSGSSDTQYF
TRBV11-3	many	CASSPFSGRYNEQFF
TRBV20-1	-	CSARVRGRFEKLFF
TRBV3-1	-	CASSGLIGVSDGYTF
TRBV28	many	CASSSGTLSYEQYF
TRBV7-9	-	CASSLGSGEGNEQFF
TRBV6-1	many	CASSETGGQAEAFF
TRBV5-1	many	CASSLASGGGPWNEQFF
TRBV20-1	-	CSARNRGRVGANYGYTF
TRBV11-3	-	CASSPRGAYSYEQYF
TRBV5-5	few	CASSSTDVGSKETQYF
TRBV6-1	-	CASSDGTGGWNQPQHF
TRBV7-9	many	CASSPSSGSGADTQYF
TRBV7-9	few	CASSLFAEANYGYTF
TRBV6-2/TRBV6-3	-	CASSPQTGTGTQETQYF
TRBV12-3/TRBV12-4	-	CASSLGAGTPNTGELFF
TRBV6-1	many	CASTRVAGGSYNEQFF
TRBV13	-	CASSSQGRPNAEAFF
TRBV7-9	-	CASSLSTDRGYTF
TRBV24-1	many	CATSDRPRDRRHNEQFF
TRBV20-1	-	CSARGVNGKLFF
TRBV28	many	CASSLFLAGGNEQFF
TRBV19	-	CARGARVSNQPQHF
TRBV29-1	few	CSVDGGIYGYTF